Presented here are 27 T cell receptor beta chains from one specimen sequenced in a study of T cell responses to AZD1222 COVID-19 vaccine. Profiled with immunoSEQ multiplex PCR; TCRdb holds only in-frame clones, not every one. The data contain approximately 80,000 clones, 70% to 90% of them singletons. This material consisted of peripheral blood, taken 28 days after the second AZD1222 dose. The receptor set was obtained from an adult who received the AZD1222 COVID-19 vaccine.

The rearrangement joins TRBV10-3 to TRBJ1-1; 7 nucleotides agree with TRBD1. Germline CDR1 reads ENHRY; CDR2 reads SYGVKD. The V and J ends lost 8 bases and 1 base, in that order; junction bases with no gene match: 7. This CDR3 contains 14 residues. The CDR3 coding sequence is TGTGCCATCCATCCCGGGACAGCGAACACTGAAGCTTTCTTT. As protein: CAIHPGTANTEAFF.

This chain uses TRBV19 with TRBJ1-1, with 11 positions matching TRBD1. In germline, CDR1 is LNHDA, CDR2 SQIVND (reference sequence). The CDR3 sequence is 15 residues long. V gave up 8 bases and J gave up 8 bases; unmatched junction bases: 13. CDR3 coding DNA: TGTGCCAGTCCCCGGACAGGGGGCGAGGGGCAGGAAGCTTTCTTT. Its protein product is CASPRTGGEGQEAFF.

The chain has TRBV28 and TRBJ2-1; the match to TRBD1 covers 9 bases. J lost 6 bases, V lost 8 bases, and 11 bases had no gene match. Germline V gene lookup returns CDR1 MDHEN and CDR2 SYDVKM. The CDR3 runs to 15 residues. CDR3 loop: CASGTPGQGPNEQFF. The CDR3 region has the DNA TGTGCCAGCGGAACACCGGGACAGGGACCCAATGAGCAGTTCTTC.

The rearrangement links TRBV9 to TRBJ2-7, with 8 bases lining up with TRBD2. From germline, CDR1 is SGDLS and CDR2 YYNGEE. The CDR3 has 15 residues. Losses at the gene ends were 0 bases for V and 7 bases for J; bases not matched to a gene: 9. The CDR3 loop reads CASSVAWTSSGEQYF. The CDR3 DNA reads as TGTGCCAGCAGCGTAGCCTGGACTAGCTCCGGAGAGCAGTACTTC.

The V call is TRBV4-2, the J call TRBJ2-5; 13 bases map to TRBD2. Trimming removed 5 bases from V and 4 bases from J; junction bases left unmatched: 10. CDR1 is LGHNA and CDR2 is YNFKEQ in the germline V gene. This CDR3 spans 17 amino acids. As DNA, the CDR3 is TGTGCCAGCAGCTCCGAGGGGACTAGCGGGGACGGAGAGACCCAGTACTTC. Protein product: CASSSEGTSGDGETQYF.

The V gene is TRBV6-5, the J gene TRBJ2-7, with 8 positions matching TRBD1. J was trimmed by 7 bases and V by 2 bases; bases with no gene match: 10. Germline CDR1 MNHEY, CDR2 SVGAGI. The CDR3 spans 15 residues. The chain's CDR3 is CASSYAGGGMYEQYF. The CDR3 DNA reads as TGTGCCAGCAGTTACGCAGGGGGCGGGATGTATGAGCAGTACTTC.

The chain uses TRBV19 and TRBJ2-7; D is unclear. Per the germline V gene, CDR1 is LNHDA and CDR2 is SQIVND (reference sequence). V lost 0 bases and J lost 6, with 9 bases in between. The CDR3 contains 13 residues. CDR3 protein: CASSIDRPGEQYF. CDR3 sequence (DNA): TGTGCCAGTAGTATAGATCGCCCTGGCGAGCAGTACTTC.

CDR3 in amino acids: CASSQVPDTQYF. The CDR3 coding sequence is TGTGCCAGCAGCCAAGTTCCAGATACGCAGTATTTT. V and J are TRBV3-1 (or the pseudogene TRBV3-2) and TRBJ2-3; D unresolved. Trimming took off 1 base at V and 4 bases at J, with 3 bases between the two ends. CDR3 length: 12 amino acids. Looked up from germline, CDR1 is LGHDT and CDR2 is YNNKEL (reference sequence).

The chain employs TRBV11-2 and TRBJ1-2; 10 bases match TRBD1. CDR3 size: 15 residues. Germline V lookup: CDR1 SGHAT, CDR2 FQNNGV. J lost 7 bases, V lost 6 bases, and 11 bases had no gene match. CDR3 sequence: CASSNIGQGVGGYTF. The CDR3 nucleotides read TGTGCCAGCAGTAACATCGGACAGGGGGTTGGTGGCTACACCTTC.

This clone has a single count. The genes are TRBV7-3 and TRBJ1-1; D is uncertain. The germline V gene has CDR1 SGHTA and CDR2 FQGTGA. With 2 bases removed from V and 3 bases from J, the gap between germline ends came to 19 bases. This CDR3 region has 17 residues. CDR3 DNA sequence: TGTGCCAGCAGCTTATTCGCCAGTCCTACAGTTGACACTGAAGCTTTCTTT. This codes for CASSLFASPTVDTEAFF. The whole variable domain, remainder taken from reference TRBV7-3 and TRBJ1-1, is GAGVSQTPSNKVTEKGKYVELRCDPISGHTALYWYRQSLGQGPEFLIYFQGTGAADDSGLPNDRFFAVRPEGSVSTLKIQRTERGDSAVYLCASSLFASPTVDTEAFFGQGTRLTVV.

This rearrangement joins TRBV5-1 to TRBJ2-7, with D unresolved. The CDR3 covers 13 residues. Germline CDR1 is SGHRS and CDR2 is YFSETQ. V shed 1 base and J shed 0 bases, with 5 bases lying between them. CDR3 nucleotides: TGCGCCAGCAGCTTGATCAGCTCCTACGAGCAGTACTTC. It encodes CASSLISSYEQYF.

In nucleotides, the CDR3 is TGTGCCACCAGTGATTTTTCCAGGGTAGGAGGCTACACCTTC. Its protein product is CATSDFSRVGGYTF. The rearrangement joins TRBV24-1 to TRBJ1-2; D is perhaps TRBD1 (5 bases). Trimming cost V 1 base and J 8 bases, with 13 bases left between them. Per the germline V gene, CDR1 is KGHDR and CDR2 is SFDVKD. The CDR3 has 14 amino acids.

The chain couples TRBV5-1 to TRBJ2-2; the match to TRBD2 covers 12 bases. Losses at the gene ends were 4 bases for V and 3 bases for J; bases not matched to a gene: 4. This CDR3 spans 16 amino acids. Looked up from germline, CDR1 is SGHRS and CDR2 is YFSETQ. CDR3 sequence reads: CASSPTSGGYTGELFF. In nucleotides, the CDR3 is TGCGCCAGCAGCCCGACTAGCGGGGGATACACCGGGGAGCTGTTTTTT.

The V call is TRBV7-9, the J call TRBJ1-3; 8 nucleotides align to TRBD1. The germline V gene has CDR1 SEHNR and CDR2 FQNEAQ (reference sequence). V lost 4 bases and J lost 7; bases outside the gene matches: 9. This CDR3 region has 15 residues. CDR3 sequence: CASSSGGFNHNTIYF. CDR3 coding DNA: TGTGCCAGCAGCTCAGGGGGCTTCAACCACAACACCATATATTTT.

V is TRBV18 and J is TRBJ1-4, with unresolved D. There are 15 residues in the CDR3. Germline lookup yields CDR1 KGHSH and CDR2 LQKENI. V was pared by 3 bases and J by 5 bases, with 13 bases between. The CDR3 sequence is CASSPAFSLNEKLFF. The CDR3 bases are TGTGCCAGCTCACCCGCTTTTAGTCTGAATGAAAAACTGTTTTTT.

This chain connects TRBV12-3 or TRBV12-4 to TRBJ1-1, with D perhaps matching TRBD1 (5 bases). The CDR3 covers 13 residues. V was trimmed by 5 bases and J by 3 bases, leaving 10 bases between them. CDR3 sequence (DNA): TGTGCCAGCAGTAAGCGGGGGTACACTGAAGCTTTCTTT. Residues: CASSKRGYTEAFF.

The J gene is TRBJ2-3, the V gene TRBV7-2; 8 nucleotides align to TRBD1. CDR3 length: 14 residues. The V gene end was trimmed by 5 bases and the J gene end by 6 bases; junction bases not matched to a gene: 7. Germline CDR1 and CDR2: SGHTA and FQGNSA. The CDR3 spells CASSGAGGIDTQYF. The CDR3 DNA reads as TGTGCCAGCAGCGGGGCAGGGGGCATCGATACGCAGTATTTT.

The CDR3 sequence is CASSFSHRGGWETQYF. CDR3 bases: TGTGCCAGCAGTTTTTCCCACAGGGGTGGATGGGAGACCCAGTACTTC. The chain employs TRBV28 and TRBJ2-5, with 7 bases aligning to TRBD1. Unmatched junction bases numbered 12, after V lost 3 bases and J lost 5 bases. The CDR3 is made up of 16 amino acids. Per the germline V gene, CDR1 is MDHEN and CDR2 is SYDVKM.

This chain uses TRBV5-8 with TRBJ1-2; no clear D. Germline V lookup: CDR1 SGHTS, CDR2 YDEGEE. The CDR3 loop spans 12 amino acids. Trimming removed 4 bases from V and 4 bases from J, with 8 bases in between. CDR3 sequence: CASSPPIYGYTF. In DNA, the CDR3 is TGTGCCAGCAGCCCCCCCATCTATGGCTACACCTTC.

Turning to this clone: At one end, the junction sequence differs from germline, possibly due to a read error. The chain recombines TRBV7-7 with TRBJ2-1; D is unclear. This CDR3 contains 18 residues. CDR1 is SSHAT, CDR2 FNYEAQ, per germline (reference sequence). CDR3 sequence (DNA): TGTGCTAGCAGCTTAACTACCTCAACCCGGAACTCCTACAATGAGCAGTTCTTC. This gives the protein CASSLTTSTRNSYNEQFF.

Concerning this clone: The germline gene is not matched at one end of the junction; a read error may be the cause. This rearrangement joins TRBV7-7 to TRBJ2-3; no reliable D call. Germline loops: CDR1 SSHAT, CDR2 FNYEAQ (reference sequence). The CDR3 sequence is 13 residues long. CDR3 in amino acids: CASSLASRDTQYF. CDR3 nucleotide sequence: TGTGCTAGCAGCTTGGCTAGTAGAGATACGCAGTATTTT.

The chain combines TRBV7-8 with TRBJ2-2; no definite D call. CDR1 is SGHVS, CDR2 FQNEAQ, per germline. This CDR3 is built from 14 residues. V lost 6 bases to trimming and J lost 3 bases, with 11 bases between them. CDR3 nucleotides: TGTGCCAGCAGACCTCAGGCGTACACCGGGGAGCTGTTTTTT. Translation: CASRPQAYTGELFF.

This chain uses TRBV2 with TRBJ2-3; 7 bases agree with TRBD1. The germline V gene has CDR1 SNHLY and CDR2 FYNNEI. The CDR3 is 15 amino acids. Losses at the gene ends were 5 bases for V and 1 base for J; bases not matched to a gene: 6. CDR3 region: CASSREGARTDTQYF. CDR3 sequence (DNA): TGTGCCAGCAGTCGCGAGGGGGCCCGCACAGATACGCAGTATTTT.

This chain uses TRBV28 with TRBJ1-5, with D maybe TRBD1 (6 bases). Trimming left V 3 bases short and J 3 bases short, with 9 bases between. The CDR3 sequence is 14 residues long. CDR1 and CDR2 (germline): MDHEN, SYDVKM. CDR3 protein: CASSLTGVNQPQHF. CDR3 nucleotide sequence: TGTGCCAGCAGTTTGACAGGCGTCAATCAGCCCCAGCATTTT.

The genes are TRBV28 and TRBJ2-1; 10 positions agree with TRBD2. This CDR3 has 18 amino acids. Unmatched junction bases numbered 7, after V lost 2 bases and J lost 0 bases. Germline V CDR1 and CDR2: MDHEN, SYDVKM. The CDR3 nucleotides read TGTGCCAGCAGTTTAAGCCTAGCGGGGGTCAGCTCCTACAATGAGCAGTTCTTC. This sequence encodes CASSLSLAGVSSYNEQFF.

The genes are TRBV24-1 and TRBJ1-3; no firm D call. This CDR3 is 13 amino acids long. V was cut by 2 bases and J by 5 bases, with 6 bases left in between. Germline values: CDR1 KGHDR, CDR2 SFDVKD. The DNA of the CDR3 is TGTGCCACCAGTGATTCAGACCGAAACACCATATATTTT. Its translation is CATSDSDRNTIYF.

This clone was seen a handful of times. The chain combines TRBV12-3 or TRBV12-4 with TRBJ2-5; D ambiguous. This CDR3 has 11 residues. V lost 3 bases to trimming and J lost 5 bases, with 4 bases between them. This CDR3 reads CASSFGETQYF. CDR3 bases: TGTGCCAGCAGTTTCGGGGAGACCCAGTACTTC.